The 7 T cell receptor beta chains listed next were all sequenced from one sample in a study of CD8 T cells in Susac syndrome. With random hexamers, roughly 0.5 to 1 ug RNA was reverse transcribed. Each CDR3 protein is one row after TCRdb ran MiXCR on the immunoSEQ multiplex PCR reads. The data contain about 280,000 distinct CDR3 sequences, roughly 85% of them seen just once; the ten biggest clones take up around 0.11%. The specimen was CD8+ T cells from PBMCs. Receptor source: a human donor with multiple sclerosis.

This clonotype was detected only once. The chain combines TRBV20-1 with TRBJ1-1, with D tentatively TRBD1 (5 bases). Trimming took 5 bases from V and 10 from J, leaving 17 bases between them. CDR3 length: 12 residues. From germline, CDR1 is DFQATT and CDR2 SNEGSKA (reference sequence). The chain's CDR3 is CSASHEEGLAFF. The CDR3, as DNA: TGCAGTGCTTCTCACGAGGAGGGGCTAGCTTTCTTT.

V and J are TRBV4-2 and TRBJ2-5, with D unclear. CDR1 is LGHNA and CDR2 is YNFKEQ in the germline V gene. The CDR3 spans 13 residues. V was cut by 1 base and J by 5 bases, with 8 bases left in between. This CDR3 is CASSQVGWETQYF. The CDR3 region has the DNA TGTGCCAGCAGCCAAGTTGGGTGGGAGACCCAGTACTTC.

The genes are TRBV28 and TRBJ2-7; D not resolved. Per germline, CDR1 MDHEN and CDR2 SYDVKM. This CDR3 spans 11 amino acids. With 8 bases removed from V and 8 bases from J, the gap between germline ends came to 13 bases. The CDR3 DNA follows: TGTGCCAGCCGGCGTTGGGGTAAGCAGTACTTC. Translating it yields CASRRWGKQYF.

In this sample, this clonotype turned up a few times. The chain employs TRBV3-1 and TRBJ1-2, with D maybe TRBD1 (6 bases). The V and J ends lost 1 base and 0 bases respectively, with 18 bases between them. CDR1 is LGHDT, CDR2 YNNKEL, per germline (reference sequence). The CDR3 length is 18 residues. The CDR3 region is CASSQVAPGQTSNYGYTF. CDR3 nucleotide sequence: TGTGCCAGCAGCCAAGTCGCCCCGGGACAAACTTCTAACTATGGCTACACCTTC.

This clonotype was detected only a few times. The chain combines TRBV6-5 with TRBJ2-7; possible D gene TRBD2, 6 bases. Trimming cost V 0 bases and J 12 bases, with 12 bases left between them. The germline V gene encodes CDR1 MNHEY and CDR2 SVGAGI. This CDR3 has 12 residues. CDR3 loop: CASSYSVGGLYF. The CDR3 DNA is TGTGCCAGCAGTTACTCGGTGGGGGGTCTGTACTTC.

The chain uses TRBV5-4 and TRBJ2-2, with 7 bases fitting TRBD2. This CDR3 comprises 12 residues. The trim removed 6 bases at V and 6 bases at J, leaving 2 bases unmatched. Germline values: CDR1 SGHNT, CDR2 YYREEE (reference sequence). This CDR3 is CASTRGAGELFF. CDR3 nucleotides: TGTGCCAGCACCCGGGGGGCCGGGGAGCTGTTTTTT.

The CDR3 loop reads CASNEGIVEAFF. CDR3 DNA sequence: TGTGCCAGCAACGAGGGTATCGTTGAAGCTTTCTTT. The chain couples TRBV6-1 to TRBJ1-1; D ambiguous. The V and J ends lost 7 bases and 7 bases respectively, with 13 bases between them. The germline V gene has CDR1 MNHNS and CDR2 SASEGT. CDR3 length: 12 amino acids.